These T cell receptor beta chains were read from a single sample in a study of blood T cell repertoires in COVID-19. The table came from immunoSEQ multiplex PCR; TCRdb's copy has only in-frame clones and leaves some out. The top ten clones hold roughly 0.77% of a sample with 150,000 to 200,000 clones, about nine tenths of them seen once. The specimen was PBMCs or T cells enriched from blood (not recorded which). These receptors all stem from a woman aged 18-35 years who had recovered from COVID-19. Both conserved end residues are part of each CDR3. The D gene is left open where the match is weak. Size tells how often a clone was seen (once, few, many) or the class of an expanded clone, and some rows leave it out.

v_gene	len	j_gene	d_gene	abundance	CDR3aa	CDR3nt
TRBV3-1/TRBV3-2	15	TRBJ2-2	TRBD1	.	CASSRGQGFPGELFF	TGTGCCAGCAGCCGGGGACAGGGGTTTCCCGGGGAGCTGTTTTTT
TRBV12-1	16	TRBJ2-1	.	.	CASRVPPGGIVSEQFF	TGTGCCAGCAGGGTTCCTCCGGGGGGGATCGTCAGTGAGCAGTTCTTC
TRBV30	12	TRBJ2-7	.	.	CAWRPGSYEQYF	TGTGCCTGGAGGCCAGGTTCCTACGAGCAGTACTTC
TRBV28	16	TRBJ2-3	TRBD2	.	CASSYALAGEADTQYF	TGTGCCAGCAGTTACGCGTTAGCGGGAGAGGCAGATACGCAGTATTTT
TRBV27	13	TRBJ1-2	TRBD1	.	CASSFTGGYGYTF	TGTGCCAGCAGTTTTACAGGGGGCTATGGCTACACCTTC
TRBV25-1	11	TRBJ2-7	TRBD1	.	CASRSGGIENF	TGTGCCAGCAGGTCAGGGGGCATCGAGAACTTC
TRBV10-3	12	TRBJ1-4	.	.	CAISDRNEKLFF	TGTGCCATCAGTGACAGAAATGAAAAACTGTTTTTT
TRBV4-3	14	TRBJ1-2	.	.	CASSQDPGTQGYTF	TGCGCCAGCAGCCAAGATCCGGGTACCCAAGGCTACACCTTC
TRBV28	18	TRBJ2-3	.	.	CASSQDLPGLASTDTQYF	TGTGCCAGCAGTCAGGATCTTCCGGGACTGGCTAGCACAGATACGCAGTATTTT
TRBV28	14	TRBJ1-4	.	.	CASSYRSLNEKLFF	TGTGCCAGCAGTTACAGGAGCCTTAATGAAAAACTGTTTTTT
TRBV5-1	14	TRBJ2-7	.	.	CASSRDSPNYEQYF	TGCGCCAGCAGCCGGGACTCCCCTAATTACGAGCAGTACTTC
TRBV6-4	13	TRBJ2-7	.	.	CASSDGDKDEQYF	TGTGCCAGCAGTGACGGAGATAAGGACGAGCAGTACTTC
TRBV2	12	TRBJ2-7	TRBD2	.	CASTSGVGEQYF	TGTGCCAGCACTAGCGGCGTTGGGGAGCAGTACTTC
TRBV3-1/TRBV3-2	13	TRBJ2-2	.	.	CASSYTRAGELFF	TGTGCCAGCAGCTATACTAGGGCCGGGGAGCTGTTTTTT
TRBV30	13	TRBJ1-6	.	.	CAWSLAADQPLHF	TGTGCCTGGAGTCTGGCGGCTGATCAACCCCTCCACTTT
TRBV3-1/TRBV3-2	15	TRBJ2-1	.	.	CASSQVPGAGNEQFF	TGTGCCAGCAGCCAAGTTCCGGGAGCTGGCAATGAGCAGTTCTTC
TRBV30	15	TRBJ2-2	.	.	CAWSREGANTGELFF	TGTGCCTGGAGCCGAGAGGGGGCGAACACCGGGGAGCTGTTTTTT
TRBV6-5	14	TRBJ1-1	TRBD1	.	CASSYADRGTEAFF	TGTGCCAGCAGTTACGCGGACAGGGGCACTGAAGCTTTCTTT
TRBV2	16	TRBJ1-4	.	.	CASSVRPGGTNEKLFF	TGTGCCAGCAGTGTTAGACCCGGGGGTACTAATGAAAAACTGTTTTTT
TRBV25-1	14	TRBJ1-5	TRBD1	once	CASSGTGVRQPQHF	TGTGCCAGCAGCGGGACAGGGGTTAGACAGCCCCAGCATTTT
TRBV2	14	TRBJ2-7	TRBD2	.	CASSLILAGYEQYF	TGTGCCAGCAGCCTAATACTAGCGGGTTACGAGCAGTACTTC
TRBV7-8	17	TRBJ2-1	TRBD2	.	CASSLVGASGRENEQFF	TGTGCCAGCAGCTTAGTTGGTGCTAGCGGGAGGGAAAATGAGCAGTTCTTC
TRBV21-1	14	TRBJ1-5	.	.	CASSKQRCGQPQHF	TGTGCCAGCAGCAAGCAGAGGTGTGGGCAGCCCCAGCATTTT
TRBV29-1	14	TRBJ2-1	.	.	CSVGRGGLYNEQFF	TGCAGCGTTGGGAGGGGGGGCCTCTACAATGAGCAGTTCTTC
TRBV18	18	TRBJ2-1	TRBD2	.	CASFPGSGVRSSYNEQFF	TGTGCCAGCTTCCCCGGTAGCGGGGTCCGAAGCTCCTACAATGAGCAGTTCTTC
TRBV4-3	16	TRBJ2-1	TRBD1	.	CASSQRWDRGSNEQFF	TGCGCCAGCAGCCAAAGGTGGGACAGGGGTAGCAATGAGCAGTTCTTC
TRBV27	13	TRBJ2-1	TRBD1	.	CASSLGQWNEQFF	TGTGCCAGCAGTTTGGGACAGTGGAATGAGCAGTTCTTC
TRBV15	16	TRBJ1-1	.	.	CATTQVRWQANTEAFF	TGTGCCACCACCCAGGTCAGGTGGCAGGCGAACACTGAAGCTTTCTTT
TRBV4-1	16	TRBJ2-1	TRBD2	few	CASSQPLSGSGNEQFF	TGCGCCAGCAGCCAACCTCTAAGCGGGAGTGGAAATGAGCAGTTCTTC
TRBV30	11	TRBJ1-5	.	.	CAWSVGGPQHF	TGTGCCTGGAGTGTAGGGGGGCCCCAGCATTTT
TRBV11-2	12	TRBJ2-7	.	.	CASSPSPYEQYF	TGTGCCAGCAGCCCCTCTCCCTACGAGCAGTACTTC
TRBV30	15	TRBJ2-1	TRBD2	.	CAWSFGLAGFNEQFF	TGTGCCTGGAGCTTTGGACTAGCGGGATTCAATGAGCAGTTCTTC
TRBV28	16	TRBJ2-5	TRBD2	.	CASSPSWASGKETQYF	TGTGCCAGCAGTCCGAGCTGGGCTAGCGGGAAAGAGACCCAGTACTTC
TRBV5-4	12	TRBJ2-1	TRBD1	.	CASRSTGNEQFF	TGTGCCAGCAGGTCGACAGGGAATGAGCAGTTCTTC
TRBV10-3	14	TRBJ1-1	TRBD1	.	CAIRNRTGNTEAFF	TGTGCCATCAGGAATCGGACAGGGAACACTGAAGCTTTCTTT
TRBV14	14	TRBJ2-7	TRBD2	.	CASGPAGVFYEQYF	TGTGCCAGCGGCCCCGCGGGAGTGTTCTACGAGCAGTACTTC
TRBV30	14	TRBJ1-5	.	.	CAWSRGVGPQPQHF	TGTGCCTGGAGTAGAGGCGTAGGCCCCCAGCCCCAGCATTTT
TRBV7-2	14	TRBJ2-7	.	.	CASSLRQGSYEQYF	TGTGCCAGCAGCTTAAGGCAGGGTTCCTACGAGCAGTACTTC
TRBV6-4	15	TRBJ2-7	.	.	CASSDSGGGKYEQYF	TGTGCCAGCAGTGACTCGGGTGGGGGGAAGTACGAGCAGTACTTC
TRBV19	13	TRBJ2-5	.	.	CASSMGSQETQYF	TGTGCCAGTAGTATGGGGAGCCAGGAGACCCAGTACTTC
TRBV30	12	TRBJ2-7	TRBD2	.	CALGLAGVEQYF	TGTGCCTTAGGACTAGCGGGAGTCGAGCAGTACTTC
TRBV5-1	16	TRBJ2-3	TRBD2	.	CASSLGTSGRTDTQYF	TGCGCCAGCAGCCTTGGGACTAGCGGGAGAACAGATACGCAGTATTTT
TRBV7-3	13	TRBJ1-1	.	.	CASSRGRFTEAFF	TGTGCCAGCAGCCGTGGGCGATTCACTGAAGCTTTCTTT
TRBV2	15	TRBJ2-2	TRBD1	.	CASKGQGANTGELFF	TGTGCCAGCAAGGGACAGGGGGCGAACACCGGGGAGCTGTTTTTT
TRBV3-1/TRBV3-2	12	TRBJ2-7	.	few	CASSQGGGEQYF	TGTGCCAGCAGCCAAGGAGGAGGGGAGCAGTACTTC
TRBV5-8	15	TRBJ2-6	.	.	CASSLLGSGANVLTF	TGTGCCAGCAGCTTACTAGGCTCTGGGGCCAACGTCCTGACTTTC
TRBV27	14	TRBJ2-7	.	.	CASSPAGRAYEQYF	TGTGCCAGCAGTCCAGCGGGCCGCGCCTACGAGCAGTACTTC
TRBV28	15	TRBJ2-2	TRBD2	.	CASKGREGLSGELFF	TGTGCCAGCAAGGGGCGGGAGGGCCTCTCCGGGGAGCTGTTTTTT
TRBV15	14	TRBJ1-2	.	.	CATTLGGQDYGYTF	TGTGCCACCACCCTGGGGGGGCAGGACTATGGCTACACCTTC
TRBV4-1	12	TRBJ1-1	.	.	CASSQLGGKAFF	TGCGCCAGCAGCCAACTAGGGGGAAAAGCTTTCTTT
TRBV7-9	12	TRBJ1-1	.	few	CASSTGSTEAFF	TGTGCCAGCAGCACAGGGAGCACTGAAGCTTTCTTT
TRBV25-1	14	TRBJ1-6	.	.	CASSMGRFNSPLHF	TGTGCCAGCAGTATGGGGAGATTTAATTCACCCCTCCACTTT
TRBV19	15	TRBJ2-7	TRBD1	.	CASSSSRQGASEQYF	TGTGCCAGTAGTTCATCTAGGCAGGGGGCTTCAGAGCAGTACTTC
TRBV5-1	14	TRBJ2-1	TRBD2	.	CASREAGAYNEQFF	TGCGCCAGCAGAGAGGCGGGAGCCTACAATGAGCAGTTCTTC
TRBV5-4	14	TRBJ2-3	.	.	CASSFRRYTDTQYF	TGTGCCAGCAGCTTCCGGAGGTACACAGATACGCAGTATTTT
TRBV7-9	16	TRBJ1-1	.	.	CASSPPWGGMNTEAFF	TGTGCCAGCAGCCCCCCATGGGGGGGGATGAACACTGAAGCTTTCTTT
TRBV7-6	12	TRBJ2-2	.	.	CASSSDTGELFF	TGTGCCAGCAGCTCGGACACCGGGGAGCTGTTTTTT
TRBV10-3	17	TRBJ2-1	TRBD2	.	CAISDGTSGTRRNEQFF	TGTGCCATCAGTGATGGGACTAGCGGGACCAGGCGGAATGAGCAGTTCTTC
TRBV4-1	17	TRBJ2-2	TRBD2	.	CASSPRTSGRWPGELFF	TGCGCCAGCAGCCCGCGGACTAGCGGGAGATGGCCCGGGGAGCTGTTTTTT